This is a list of T cell receptor beta chains from one sample in a study of blood T cell repertoires in COVID-19. Profiled with immunoSEQ multiplex PCR; TCRdb holds only in-frame clones, not every one. The sample lists some 270,000 clones; 80% to 85% were seen once. Specimen: peripheral blood. The receptors here all came from a person aged 70 to 85 with COVID-19, enrolled during active disease. CDR3s include the opening cysteine and the closing phenylalanine or tryptophan. D genes are given only for firm matches. Clone size, where shown, is once, few, many, or a class for clones that have expanded.

CDR3 length: 15; clone size: .; V gene: TRBV5-4; D gene: TRBD1; J gene: TRBJ2-1; CDR3 DNA: TGTGCCAGCAGCCCAAGCGGACAGGGTTACAATGAGCAGTTCTTC; CDR3 protein: CASSPSGQGYNEQFF
CDR3 length: 15; clone size: .; V gene: TRBV3-1/TRBV3-2; D gene: .; J gene: TRBJ1-5; CDR3 DNA: TGTGCCAGCAGCCCTGAGGGGACGGGGGTTCAGCCCCAGCATTTT; CDR3 protein: CASSPEGTGVQPQHF
CDR3 length: 16; clone size: .; V gene: TRBV3-1/TRBV3-2; D gene: .; J gene: TRBJ1-4; CDR3 DNA: TGTGCCAGCAGCCAAGGGGGCGACTCAACTAATGAAAAACTGTTTTTT; CDR3 protein: CASSQGGDSTNEKLFF
CDR3 length: 14; clone size: .; V gene: TRBV5-4; D gene: TRBD2; J gene: TRBJ2-5; CDR3 DNA: TGTGCCAGCAGCCGGGAGGGGGGTCAAGAGACCCAGTACTTC; CDR3 protein: CASSREGGQETQYF
CDR3 length: 15; clone size: few; V gene: TRBV10-3; D gene: TRBD1; J gene: TRBJ1-6; CDR3 DNA: TGTGCCATCAGCCGGACAGGGAACTATAATTCACCCCTCCACTTT; CDR3 protein: CAISRTGNYNSPLHF
CDR3 length: 15; clone size: .; V gene: TRBV10-3; D gene: TRBD1; J gene: TRBJ2-5; CDR3 DNA: TGTGCCATCAGTGAGAAGACAGGGAAAGAAGAGACCCAGTACTTC; CDR3 protein: CAISEKTGKEETQYF
CDR3 length: 18; clone size: .; V gene: TRBV7-2; D gene: TRBD2; J gene: TRBJ2-6; CDR3 DNA: TGTGCCAGCAGCCGGGGACTAGCGGGCTCCTCTGGGGCCAACGTCCTGACTTTC; CDR3 protein: CASSRGLAGSSGANVLTF
CDR3 length: 15; clone size: .; V gene: TRBV6-5; D gene: TRBD1; J gene: TRBJ1-1; CDR3 DNA: TGTGCCAGCAGTTTCGCAGGGGGTGGGAACACTGAAGCTTTCTTT; CDR3 protein: CASSFAGGGNTEAFF
CDR3 length: 17; clone size: few; V gene: TRBV11-2; D gene: TRBD2; J gene: TRBJ2-7; CDR3 DNA: TGTGCCAGCAGCTTAGCGGCTAGCGGGGGGGCCGCTTACGAGCAGTACTTC; CDR3 protein: CASSLAASGGAAYEQYF
CDR3 length: 14; clone size: .; V gene: TRBV28; D gene: .; J gene: TRBJ2-4; CDR3 DNA: TGTGCCAGCAGTATGCCACCGGGGAGTAACATTCAGTACTTC; CDR3 protein: CASSMPPGSNIQYF
CDR3 length: 14; clone size: .; V gene: TRBV25-1; D gene: .; J gene: TRBJ1-2; CDR3 DNA: TGTGCCAGCAGTGATACCCCCGGGTACTATGGCTACACCTTC; CDR3 protein: CASSDTPGYYGYTF
CDR3 length: 13; clone size: .; V gene: TRBV29-1; D gene: .; J gene: TRBJ1-1; CDR3 DNA: TGCAGCGTTGCCAGGGGAGTGCCCACTGAAGCTTTCTTT; CDR3 protein: CSVARGVPTEAFF
CDR3 length: 16; clone size: once; V gene: TRBV5-1; D gene: TRBD2; J gene: TRBJ2-3; CDR3 DNA: TGCGCCAGCAGCTTGCGGCTAGCGGGGAGCACAGATACGCAGTATTTT; CDR3 protein: CASSLRLAGSTDTQYF
CDR3 length: 13; clone size: .; V gene: TRBV19; D gene: .; J gene: TRBJ1-1; CDR3 DNA: TGTGCCAGTAGTATTCGGGGTTGGACTGAAGCTTTCTTT; CDR3 protein: CASSIRGWTEAFF
CDR3 length: 13; clone size: .; V gene: TRBV28; D gene: .; J gene: TRBJ2-2; CDR3 DNA: TGTGCCAGCAGACTGGTGGGGCCCGGGGAGCTGTTTTTT; CDR3 protein: CASRLVGPGELFF
CDR3 length: 17; clone size: once; V gene: TRBV10-3; D gene: TRBD1; J gene: TRBJ1-5; CDR3 DNA: TGTGCCATCAGTGAGTCGGGGACAGGGAACCGCAATCAGCCCCAGCATTTT; CDR3 protein: CAISESGTGNRNQPQHF
CDR3 length: 15; clone size: .; V gene: TRBV6-5; D gene: .; J gene: TRBJ1-5; CDR3 DNA: TGTGCCAGCAGTTACCTCTTGCCCAGGGGCGAGGCCCAGCATTTT; CDR3 protein: CASSYLLPRGEAQHF
CDR3 length: 12; clone size: .; V gene: TRBV29-1; D gene: .; J gene: TRBJ2-5; CDR3 DNA: TGCAGCGTGGGTGGGTCGGGAGAGACCCAGTACTTC; CDR3 protein: CSVGGSGETQYF
CDR3 length: 20; clone size: .; V gene: TRBV4-3; D gene: TRBD1; J gene: TRBJ1-2; CDR3 DNA: TGCGCCAGCAGCCAAGGAGGGGCTCCGGGACAGACCGCTCGGGGCTATGGCTACACCTTC; CDR3 protein: CASSQGGAPGQTARGYGYTF
CDR3 length: 13; clone size: .; V gene: TRBV4-2; D gene: .; J gene: TRBJ2-5; CDR3 DNA: TGTGCCAGCAGCCAAGACTTCCAAGAGACCCAGTACTTC; CDR3 protein: CASSQDFQETQYF
CDR3 length: 19; clone size: .; V gene: TRBV14; D gene: .; J gene: TRBJ1-6; CDR3 DNA: TGTGCCAGCAGCCAAGATCTGATCTGGGGGCCCGGGATCCATTCACCCCTCCACTTT; CDR3 protein: CASSQDLIWGPGIHSPLHF
CDR3 length: 16; clone size: .; V gene: TRBV7-3; D gene: TRBD2; J gene: TRBJ2-2; CDR3 DNA: TGTGCCAGCAGCTTACCTAGCGGGTGGAACACCGGGGAGCTGTTTTTT; CDR3 protein: CASSLPSGWNTGELFF
CDR3 length: 11; clone size: .; V gene: TRBV29-1; D gene: .; J gene: TRBJ2-7; CDR3 DNA: TGCAGCGTTGGCGGAGGCTACGAGCAGTACTTC; CDR3 protein: CSVGGGYEQYF
CDR3 length: 15; clone size: .; V gene: TRBV18; D gene: .; J gene: TRBJ2-1; CDR3 DNA: TGTGCCAGCTCACCACCGGCGACAGGAAACAATGAGCAGTTCTTC; CDR3 protein: CASSPPATGNNEQFF
CDR3 length: 11; clone size: .; V gene: TRBV25-1; D gene: .; J gene: TRBJ1-2; CDR3 DNA: TGTGCCAGCAGCCTCGTGGGCGGACTATTCTTC; CDR3 protein: CASSLVGGLFF
CDR3 length: 15; clone size: .; V gene: TRBV27; D gene: .; J gene: TRBJ1-5; CDR3 DNA: TGTGCCAGCAGTTCGACGGGAATTGGCAATCAGCCCCAGCATTTT; CDR3 protein: CASSSTGIGNQPQHF
CDR3 length: 17; clone size: .; V gene: TRBV3-1/TRBV3-2; D gene: .; J gene: TRBJ2-7; CDR3 DNA: TGTGCCAGCAGCCAATCAAGGGGGAACAGGTGCTCCTACGAGCAGTACTTC; CDR3 protein: CASSQSRGNRCSYEQYF
CDR3 length: 15; clone size: .; V gene: TRBV5-6; D gene: TRBD1; J gene: TRBJ1-4; CDR3 DNA: TGTGCCAGCAGCTTAAAGGACAGGCCTAATGAAAAACTGTTTTTT; CDR3 protein: CASSLKDRPNEKLFF
CDR3 length: 15; clone size: .; V gene: TRBV6-5; D gene: .; J gene: TRBJ1-2; CDR3 DNA: TGTGCCAGCAGTTCCCTCGGTATGGCGACTTATGGCTACACCTTC; CDR3 protein: CASSSLGMATYGYTF
CDR3 length: 12; clone size: .; V gene: TRBV14; D gene: .; J gene: TRBJ1-3; CDR3 DNA: TGTGCCAGCAGTTCGGGACTTCACACCATATATTTT; CDR3 protein: CASSSGLHTIYF
CDR3 length: 16; clone size: .; V gene: TRBV24-1; D gene: TRBD1; J gene: TRBJ2-3; CDR3 DNA: TGTGCCACCAGTACCCCAGGGGGCATTAGCACAGATACGCAGTATTTT; CDR3 protein: CATSTPGGISTDTQYF
CDR3 length: 13; clone size: .; V gene: TRBV5-8; D gene: .; J gene: TRBJ1-2; CDR3 DNA: TGTGCCAGCAGCTTGTATACCGCGGGTGGCTACACCTTC; CDR3 protein: CASSLYTAGGYTF
CDR3 length: 15; clone size: .; V gene: TRBV15; D gene: .; J gene: TRBJ1-1; CDR3 DNA: TGTGCCACCAGCAGAGACTACGGTTCGGAGACTGAAGCTTTCTTT; CDR3 protein: CATSRDYGSETEAFF
CDR3 length: 13; clone size: .; V gene: TRBV7-9; D gene: .; J gene: TRBJ1-5; CDR3 DNA: TGTGCCAGCAGCCCCGAGAGTTATCAGCCCCAGCATTTT; CDR3 protein: CASSPESYQPQHF
CDR3 length: 13; clone size: .; V gene: TRBV30; D gene: .; J gene: TRBJ2-1; CDR3 DNA: TGTGCCTGGAGCGGCCAGGGGTACAATGAGCAGTTCTTC; CDR3 protein: CAWSGQGYNEQFF
CDR3 length: 14; clone size: .; V gene: TRBV7-9; D gene: TRBD1; J gene: TRBJ1-5; CDR3 DNA: TGTGCCAGCAGCGGGACAGCCCCCAATCAGCCCCAGCATTTT; CDR3 protein: CASSGTAPNQPQHF
CDR3 length: 19; clone size: .; V gene: TRBV5-1; D gene: TRBD2; J gene: TRBJ2-2; CDR3 DNA: TGCGCCAGCAGCTTGGCCGAATTCGGCGGGGGGAGGAACACCGGGGAGCTGTTTTTT; CDR3 protein: CASSLAEFGGGRNTGELFF
CDR3 length: 15; clone size: .; V gene: TRBV6-6; D gene: TRBD1; J gene: TRBJ1-4; CDR3 DNA: TGTGCCAGCAGTTACCCTGGACAGGGGGATGAAAAACTGTTTTTT; CDR3 protein: CASSYPGQGDEKLFF
CDR3 length: 15; clone size: .; V gene: TRBV7-6; D gene: TRBD2; J gene: TRBJ2-3; CDR3 DNA: TGTGCCAGCAGCTTAGTTAGCGGGAGCACAGATACGCAGTATTTT; CDR3 protein: CASSLVSGSTDTQYF
CDR3 length: 14; clone size: .; V gene: TRBV9; D gene: TRBD2; J gene: TRBJ2-7; CDR3 DNA: TGTGCCAGCAGCGTAGAGGGGACTACCTACGAGCAGTACTTC; CDR3 protein: CASSVEGTTYEQYF
CDR3 length: 15; clone size: .; V gene: TRBV6-6; D gene: .; J gene: TRBJ1-4; CDR3 DNA: TGTGCCAGCAGTTCCCCGGGGGAGGGGAGTGAAAAACTGTTTTTT; CDR3 protein: CASSSPGEGSEKLFF
CDR3 length: 13; clone size: once; V gene: TRBV5-4; D gene: .; J gene: TRBJ2-1; CDR3 DNA: TGTGCCAGCAGTTTCTACCCTTTGAATGAGCAGTTCTTC; CDR3 protein: CASSFYPLNEQFF
CDR3 length: 16; clone size: once; V gene: TRBV5-1; D gene: .; J gene: TRBJ2-3; CDR3 DNA: TGCGCCAGCAGCTTCGACGGACAGACATTCACAGATACGCAGTATTTT; CDR3 protein: CASSFDGQTFTDTQYF
CDR3 length: 14; clone size: .; V gene: TRBV7-2; D gene: .; J gene: TRBJ2-5; CDR3 DNA: TGTGCCAGCAGCTTGATGGGGCTAGTGGAGACCCAGTACTTC; CDR3 protein: CASSLMGLVETQYF
CDR3 length: 19; clone size: few; V gene: TRBV5-1; D gene: TRBD1; J gene: TRBJ2-1; CDR3 DNA: TGCGCCAGCAGCGTAGCCGGGACAGGGTTTGCCACCAAGGATAGTGAGCAGTTCTTC; CDR3 protein: CASSVAGTGFATKDSEQFF
CDR3 length: 15; clone size: .; V gene: TRBV2; D gene: TRBD1; J gene: TRBJ1-2; CDR3 DNA: TGTGCCAGCAGTGAAACGGGACAGCCAATCTATGGCTACACCTTC; CDR3 protein: CASSETGQPIYGYTF
CDR3 length: 15; clone size: .; V gene: TRBV7-6; D gene: .; J gene: TRBJ2-3; CDR3 DNA: TGTGCCAGCAGCTTAGCGACAGCCATTACAGATACGCAGTATTTT; CDR3 protein: CASSLATAITDTQYF
CDR3 length: 15; clone size: .; V gene: TRBV5-6; D gene: TRBD1; J gene: TRBJ2-5; CDR3 DNA: TGTGCCAGCAGCTCGGACAGGGGTCGACCGGAGACCCAGTACTTC; CDR3 protein: CASSSDRGRPETQYF
CDR3 length: 15; clone size: .; V gene: TRBV5-1; D gene: .; J gene: TRBJ2-7; CDR3 DNA: TGCGCCAGCAGCACACAAAGGGGGTTGACGCACGAGCAGTACTTC; CDR3 protein: CASSTQRGLTHEQYF
CDR3 length: 15; clone size: .; V gene: TRBV28; D gene: .; J gene: TRBJ1-2; CDR3 DNA: TGTGCCAGCAGTCTTAGCGGGGGGAGCGACTATGGCTACACCTTC; CDR3 protein: CASSLSGGSDYGYTF
CDR3 length: 16; clone size: .; V gene: TRBV29-1; D gene: TRBD1; J gene: TRBJ1-1; CDR3 DNA: TGCAGCGTTGCCTCCCTTCTCGGGACAGCGAACACTGAAGCTTTCTTT; CDR3 protein: CSVASLLGTANTEAFF
CDR3 length: 16; clone size: .; V gene: TRBV18; D gene: .; J gene: TRBJ2-3; CDR3 DNA: TGTGCCAGCTCACCCTCGGGGGGCGGGAGCACAGATACGCAGTATTTT; CDR3 protein: CASSPSGGGSTDTQYF
CDR3 length: 14; clone size: few; V gene: TRBV6-5; D gene: TRBD1; J gene: TRBJ1-2; CDR3 DNA: TGTGCCAGCAGGGGGACAGGGGGCCACTATGGCTACACCTTC; CDR3 protein: CASRGTGGHYGYTF
CDR3 length: 14; clone size: .; V gene: TRBV9; D gene: TRBD2; J gene: TRBJ2-3; CDR3 DNA: TGTGCCAGCAGCGTTACTAGCGTCACAGATACGCAGTATTTT; CDR3 protein: CASSVTSVTDTQYF
CDR3 length: 14; clone size: once; V gene: TRBV4-1; D gene: .; J gene: TRBJ2-1; CDR3 DNA: TGCGCCAGCAGCCAGAGCGGACCCCTCAATGAGCAGTTCTTC; CDR3 protein: CASSQSGPLNEQFF